This T cell receptor beta chain was captured by sequencing in a study of control samples from healthy donors and cancer patients. The germline gives CDR1 MDHEN, CDR2 SYDVKM. The CDR3 is made up of 14 amino acids. V lost 3 bases and J lost 0, with 8 bases in between. Profiled with immunoSEQ multiplex PCR; TCRdb holds only in-frame clones, not every one. Of 90,000 to 150,000 clones in the sample, about 91% are singletons; the top ten hold 3.4%. Sequenced sample: blood. This TCR was recovered from a man aged 40-49 years in good health. The chain combines TRBV28 with TRBJ1-1; no clear D gene. The CDR3 protein is CASSLGGLNTEAFF. The DNA for the CDR3 is TGTGCCAGCAGTTTGGGAGGGCTGAACACTGAAGCTTTCTTT. Using reference TRBV28 and TRBJ1-1 for the parts outside the CDR3, the full variable domain is DVKVTQSSRYLVKRTGEKVFLECVQDMDHENMFWYRQDPGLGLRLIYFSYDVKMKEKGDIPEGYSVSREKKERFSLILESASTNQTSMYLCASSLGGLNTEAFFGQGTRLTVV.